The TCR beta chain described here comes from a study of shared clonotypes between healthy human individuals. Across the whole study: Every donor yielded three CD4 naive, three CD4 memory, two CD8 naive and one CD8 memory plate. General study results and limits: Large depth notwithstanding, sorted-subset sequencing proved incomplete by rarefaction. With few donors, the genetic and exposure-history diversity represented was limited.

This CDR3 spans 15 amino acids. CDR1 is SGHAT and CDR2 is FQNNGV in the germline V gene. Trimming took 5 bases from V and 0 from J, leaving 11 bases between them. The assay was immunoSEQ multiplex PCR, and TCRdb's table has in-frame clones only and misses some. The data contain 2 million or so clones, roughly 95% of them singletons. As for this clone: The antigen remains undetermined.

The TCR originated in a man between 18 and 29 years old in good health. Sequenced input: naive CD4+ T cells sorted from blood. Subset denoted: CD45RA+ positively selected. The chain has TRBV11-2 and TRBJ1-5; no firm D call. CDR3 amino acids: CASSPGRYSNQPQHF. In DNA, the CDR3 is TGTGCCAGCAGCCCCGGACGGTATAGCAATCAGCCCCAGCATTTT.